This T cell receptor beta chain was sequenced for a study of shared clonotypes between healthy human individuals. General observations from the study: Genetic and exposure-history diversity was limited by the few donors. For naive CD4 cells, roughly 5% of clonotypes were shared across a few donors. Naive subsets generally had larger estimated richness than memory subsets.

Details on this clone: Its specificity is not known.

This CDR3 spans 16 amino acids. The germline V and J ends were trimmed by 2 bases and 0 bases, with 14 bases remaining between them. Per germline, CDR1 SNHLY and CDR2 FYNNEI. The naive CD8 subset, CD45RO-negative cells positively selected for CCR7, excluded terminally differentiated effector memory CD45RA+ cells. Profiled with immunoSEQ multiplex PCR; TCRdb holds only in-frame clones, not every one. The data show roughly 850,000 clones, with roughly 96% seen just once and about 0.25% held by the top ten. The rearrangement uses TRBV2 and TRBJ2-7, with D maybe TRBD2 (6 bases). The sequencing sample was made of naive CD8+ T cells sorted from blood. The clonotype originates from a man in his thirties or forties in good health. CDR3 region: CASSEKGTWSSYEQYF. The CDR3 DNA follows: TGTGCCAGCAGTGAAAAGGGGACTTGGAGCTCCTACGAGCAGTACTTC.